This T cell receptor beta chain was sequenced during a study of OX40 agonist ivuxolimab in advanced cancers. Germline values: CDR1 SGHRS, CDR2 YFSETQ. The CDR3 covers 16 residues. Trimming took 2 bases from V and 0 from J, leaving 15 bases between them. General observations from the study: People who partly responded at 0.1-3.0 mg/kg had some of the least clonal expansion seen. The specificity for antigen of the expanded peripheral T cells was not determined. CD8+ T cells showed, on average, more clonal expansion than CD4+ cells.

Clones were read by immunoSEQ multiplex PCR, and TCRdb kept only the in-frame ones, dropping some. The data hold some 64,000 clones, with around 83% observed a single time. On this clone: What it binds is not known.

The sequence was collected from an adult with an advanced solid tumor such as melanoma, head and neck, liver or kidney cancer. The sequences come from CD4+ or CD8+ T cells sorted from blood, collected in a trial of the OX40 agonist ivuxolimab. The V gene is TRBV5-1, the J gene TRBJ2-7; maybe TRBD2 (7 bases). The CDR3 nucleotides read TGCGCCAGCAGCTTTGCCCGGGGGGCGAACTCCTACGAGCAGTACTTC. Amino acids: CASSFARGANSYEQYF.